The entry below gives a single T cell receptor (beta chain) sequence along with its context. Its specificity is not known. This sample stems from a study of OX40 agonist ivuxolimab in advanced cancers. Study context: Patients were treated with ivuxolimab, an agonistic anti-OX40 (CD134) antibody. Participants averaged approximately 61 years of age (range about 23 to 79) and were around 83% male. Findings and limits, study-wide: Some patients who did not respond also had low normalized T-cell clonal expansion.

Patients were excluded for autoimmune disease history or systemic immunosuppression. Clones were sequenced by immunoSEQ multiplex PCR, and TCRdb holds only the in-frame ones, with some missing. The sample carries about 62,000 clones, 70% to 80% recorded once. This clonotype was obtained from an adult with an advanced solid tumor such as melanoma, head and neck, liver or kidney cancer. Source: CD4+ or CD8+ T cells sorted from blood, taken in a trial of the OX40 agonist ivuxolimab.

DNA for the CDR3: TGTGCCAGCTCACCAAGGACAGGGGGCAAGGAGACCCAGTACTTC. Residues: CASSPRTGGKETQYF. The gene calls are TRBV18 and TRBJ2-5; 11 positions agree with TRBD1. CDR1 KGHSH and CDR2 LQKENI come from the germline V gene. V lost 2 bases and J lost 5; bases outside the gene matches: 4. CDR3 length: 15 amino acids. Supplemented by reference TRBV18 and TRBJ2-5, the full variable domain reads NAGVMQNPRHLVRRRGQEARLRCSPMKGHSHVYWYRQLPEEGLKFMVYLQKENIIDESGMPKERFSAEFPKEGPSILRIQQVVRGDSAAYFCASSPRTGGKETQYFGPGTRLLVL.